This T cell receptor beta chain was found in a study of cytomegalovirus exposure and HLA in healthy donors. Whole-study results and caveats: Later on, an analysis tied around 17,000 TCR beta sequences to HLA alleles at 0.05 false discovery rate.

Use of 60 Vbeta and 13 Jbeta primers characterized the PCR. Source study methods: An analysis that came later counted some 80 million unique TCR beta chains, approximately 10 million shared. Measured with immunoSEQ multiplex PCR; TCRdb has only the in-frame clones, and not every one. V, J and clone size reflect that table, while D and trimming were determined from the DNA. The sample has about 140,000 clones, approximately 82% seen once; the top ten hold 3.3%. A note on this clone: Its target is not known.

CDR1 SGHRS and CDR2 YFSETQ come from the germline V gene. V was trimmed by 4 bases and J by 7 bases, leaving 14 bases between them. There are 14 residues in the CDR3. The chain links TRBV5-1 to TRBJ1-4; D unclear. The clonotype was recovered from a man in his forties in good health and CMV-seronegative. The sequencing input was PBMCs. Here the CDR3 reads CASSPDPSGEKLFF. DNA of the CDR3: TGCGCCAGCAGCCCAGATCCCTCAGGTGAAAAACTGTTTTTT.